Detailed here is one T cell receptor (beta chain). Other DNA sequences in this sample translate to the same CDR3. The CDR3 totals 14 residues. V trimming: 5 bases; J trimming: 1 base; junction bases outside the gene matches: 6. CDR1 SQVTM and CDR2 ANQGSEA come from the germline V gene. The source of the sample is a study of blood T cell repertoires in COVID-19. Some clones are missing from TCRdb's copy, which holds only in-frame ones; the method was immunoSEQ multiplex PCR. The sample has around 210,000 clones; over 75% are singletons. The chain combines TRBV29-1 with TRBJ2-5; 8 bases match TRBD2. Sequenced: peripheral blood. This receptor was obtained from a man between 45 and 60 years old with COVID-19, enrolled during active disease. The CDR3 DNA follows: TGCAGCGTTAGAACGAGCGGGGGCCAAGAGACCCAGTACTTC. It specifies CSVRTSGGQETQYF.